This T cell receptor (beta chain) is from a study of blood T cell repertoires in COVID-19. Study details: COVID-19 samples collected from the United States, Italy and Spain covered acute and convalescent phases. T cells, B-cell-depleted T cells, or PBMCs supplied cDNA or gDNA.

In the authors' methods: Reference gene primers were amplified, and this amplification served to estimate nucleated cell counts. The repertoire was sequenced with immunoSEQ multiplex PCR; TCRdb's copy has only in-frame clones and lacks some. From that table come the V and J calls and clone size; the DNA was used to work out D and trimming. The sample shows about 78,000 clones, roughly 86% of them seen only once. The receptor's source is a woman aged 55-69 years with acute or convalescent COVID-19. Sequenced: peripheral blood.

CDR3 residues: CASSLPVDRGNGYTF. The CDR3 coding sequence is TGTGCCAGCAGTTTACCGGTGGACAGGGGCAATGGCTACACCTTC. The rearrangement links TRBV28 to TRBJ1-2, with 9 bases matching TRBD1. The CDR3 runs 15 residues. V lost 2 bases to trimming and J lost 6 bases; unmatched junction nucleotides: 7. Germline CDR1 MDHEN, CDR2 SYDVKM.